Here is one T cell receptor (beta chain) with its context. The data stem from a study of blood T cell repertoires in COVID-19. Looking at the study overall: Specimens from acute and convalescent COVID-19 originated in the United States, Italy and Spain. Sources were T cells, B-cell-depleted T cells, or PBMCs; the material itself was cDNA or gDNA.

The CDR3 is made up of 15 amino acids. Germline CDR1 is SGHDN and CDR2 is FVKESK. V was clipped by 4 bases and J by 4 bases; unmatched bases: 9. Methods used by the authors: By means of reference gene primer amplification, nucleated cell counts were estimated. Assay used: immunoSEQ multiplex PCR; TCRdb lists only in-frame clones, some missing. V and J calls and clone size are as listed in that table; D and trimming were resolved from the DNA. The sample shows approximately 210,000 clones, more than 75% of them seen only once. Participants, about 18 to 89 years old, spanned fewer than 25 US areas. The receptor comes from a woman in her 50s with acute COVID-19. The chain is built from TRBV14 and TRBJ1-2; 7 positions agree with TRBD1. Sample: PBMCs or T cells enriched from blood (not recorded which). Written as DNA, the CDR3 is TGTGCCAGCAGCCGGTCGGGAGGGGGCAGCTATGGCTACACCTTC. Protein product: CASSRSGGGSYGYTF.